Listed here are 14 T cell receptor beta chains from one sample, sequenced in a study of CDR3 diversity in severe acne. A single record per CDR3 protein comes from TCRdb applying MiXCR to the PCR reads. The data contain about 90,000 distinct CDR3 sequences, approximately 52% of them seen just once; the ten biggest clones take up around 10%. The sample comprised blood. The receptors were sampled from a male donor in good health, serving as a control.

The V call is TRBV7-9, the J call TRBJ2-5; 9 nucleotides agree with TRBD1. The CDR3 is 14 residues long. With V trimmed by 4 bases and J by 5 bases, 5 bases remained unmatched. Germline-derived CDR1 and CDR2 are SEHNR and FQNEAQ (reference sequence). The CDR3 region is CASSSTDRGETQYF. The CDR3 region has the DNA TGTGCCAGCAGCTCCACGGACAGGGGTGAGACCCAGTACTTC.

The chain carries TRBV6-5 and TRBJ1-2, with 9 positions matching TRBD1. CDR1 and CDR2 (germline): MNHEY, SVGAGI. The CDR3 loop spans 16 amino acids. Losses at the gene ends were 6 bases for V and 4 bases for J; bases not matched to a gene: 12. CDR3 protein: CASRPRGGQGIYGYTF. The CDR3 coding sequence is TGTGCCAGCAGACCACGAGGGGGACAGGGCATCTATGGCTACACCTTC.

By share of the sample, this clonotype is medium-sized. The chain joins TRBV15 to TRBJ1-5, with TRBD1 matching over 7 bases. CDR1 and CDR2 (germline): LNHNV, YYDKDF (reference sequence). CDR3 length equals 16 residues. Germline trimming cut 5 bases from V and 0 bases from J; bases unmatched to any gene: 7. This chain's CDR3 is CATSQGQVDSNQPQHF. As DNA, the CDR3 is TGTGCCACCAGCCAAGGACAGGTTGATAGCAATCAGCCCCAGCATTTT.

The rearrangement joins TRBV12-3 or TRBV12-4 to TRBJ1-4; a weak D match, TRBD1 (6 bases). There are 14 residues in the CDR3. Trimming pared 6 bases from V and 8 bases from J, leaving 16 bases between. DNA for the CDR3: TGTGCCAGCAGGGGCAGGGGCTATTACGAAAAACTGTTTTTT. It encodes CASRGRGYYEKLFF.

CDR3 loop: CASSEVAGELGTQYF. The CDR3 nucleotides read TGTGCCAGCAGTGAGGTTGCGGGAGAGCTTGGGACCCAGTACTTC. The rearrangement uses TRBV2 and TRBJ2-5, with TRBD2 identical over 7 bases. From germline, CDR1 is SNHLY and CDR2 FYNNEI. The CDR3 covers 15 residues. J lost 7 bases, V lost 3 bases, and 11 bases had no gene match.

Note on this clonotype: One end of the junction does not line up with germline, which may come from a read error. CDR3 DNA sequence: TGTGCTAGCAGCGCCAGACAGGAGCACCAAGAGACCCAGTACTTC. This gives the protein CASSARQEHQETQYF. This sequence joins TRBV9 and TRBJ2-5, with a tentative D call TRBD1 (6 bases). Looked up from germline, CDR1 is SGDLS and CDR2 is YYNGEE. There are 15 residues in the CDR3.

The gene calls are TRBV19 and TRBJ1-3; 7 nucleotides line up with TRBD1. This CDR3 region has 14 residues. Germline CDR1 LNHDA, CDR2 SQIVND (reference sequence). With V trimmed by 6 bases and J by 4 bases, 6 bases remained unmatched. The CDR3 DNA is TGTGCCAGTAGGCGGACAGGCCAAGGAAACACCATATATTTT. This sequence encodes CASRRTGQGNTIYF.

A note on this clonotype: Since a much larger clone is just one base distant, this may be a read error. This chain links TRBV29-1 with TRBJ2-2; 7 nucleotides agree with TRBD2. Germline CDR1 reads SQVTM; CDR2 reads ANQGSEA. The CDR3 sequence is 15 residues long. The junction had 13 bases not matched to a gene; V was cut back by 4 bases and J by 8 bases. As DNA, the CDR3 is TGCAGCGTTGGAAAGGAGGCGGGAGTAAGAGGGGAGCTGTTTTTT. This translates into CSVGKEAGVRGELFF.

In the case of this clonotype: An end of the junction does not agree with germline; a read error may underlie this. The V gene is TRBV20-1, the J gene TRBJ1-1; 7 nucleotides match TRBD1. Germline CDR1 reads DFQATT; CDR2 reads SNEGSKA (reference sequence). CDR3 size: 14 residues. The CDR3 protein is CSARGTGRGAEALF. The CDR3 DNA is TGCAGTGCTAGAGGGACAGGTAGGGGCGCTGAAGCTCTCTTT.

This chain uses TRBV6-5 with TRBJ1-1; TRBD1 matches 8 bases. The germline V gene encodes CDR1 MNHEY and CDR2 SVGAGI. The CDR3 has 13 residues. The J segment lost 4 bases and the V segment lost 5 bases, leaving 3 bases of the junction unmatched. CDR3 region: CASSPQGATEAFF. In DNA form, the CDR3 reads TGTGCCAGCAGTCCTCAGGGGGCCACTGAAGCTTTCTTT.

V and J are TRBV15 and TRBJ2-2; D is uncertain. This CDR3 comprises 15 residues. Deletions cut 0 bases from V and 5 bases from J, with 10 bases between. Germline V gives CDR1 LNHNV, CDR2 YYDKDF (reference sequence). CDR3 bases: TGTGCCACCAGCAGAGACCCCCGAACTACCGGGGAGCTGTTTTTT. Translated: CATSRDPRTTGELFF.

The gene calls are TRBV2 and TRBJ1-5; TRBD1 agrees at 8 bases. CDR1 SNHLY and CDR2 FYNNEI come from the germline V gene. The trim removed 6 bases at V and 4 bases at J, leaving 8 bases unmatched. CDR3 length equals 15 residues. CDR3 nucleotides: TGTGCCAGCAGGCCGGGGACAGGCCGAAATCAGCCCCAGCATTTT. It encodes CASRPGTGRNQPQHF.

The rearrangement joins TRBV9 to TRBJ1-2; 8 nucleotides line up with TRBD1. V gave up 0 bases and J gave up 8 bases; unmatched junction bases: 9. The CDR3 is 15 amino acids. Germline V gene lookup returns CDR1 SGDLS and CDR2 YYNGEE. The CDR3 bases are TGTGCCAGCAGCGTAGCTCCCGGACAGGGATACGGCTACACCTTC. Translating gives CASSVAPGQGYGYTF.

The gene calls are TRBV28 and TRBJ2-5, with TRBD2 matching 10 bases. The V and J ends lost 6 bases and 2 bases, in that order; junction bases with no gene match: 9. Looked up from germline, CDR1 is MDHEN and CDR2 is SYDVKM. This CDR3 contains 16 residues. The CDR3 nucleotides read TGTGCCAGCAGCATCCTAGCGGGAGAATGGCAAGAGACCCAGTACTTC. Translation: CASSILAGEWQETQYF.